This T cell receptor beta chain was sequenced during a study of Graves' ophthalmopathy and Graves' hyperthyroidism. Study-wide findings and caveats: With over 85% sensitivity and more than 75% specificity, a 13-signature model separated ophthalmopathy from stable hyperthyroidism.

As the template, RNA transcripts were used to amplify TCR beta CDR3 regions. Second-round multiplex PCR followed a first-round RT-PCR using HTBI primers. MiXCR was run by TCRdb on the multiplex PCR reads, yielding one entry per CDR3 protein. The data contain roughly 220,000 distinct CDR3 sequences, less than 55% of them singletons. About this clonotype: Its target is not known.

Source material: peripheral blood. The receptor was isolated from an adult man with Graves' ophthalmopathy.

The CDR3 bases are TGTGCCAGCAGTCCCAACGACAGGGGGGAAGGCTACACCTTC. Translating it yields CASSPNDRGEGYTF. J is TRBJ1-2 and V is TRBV27, with 9 bases aligning to TRBD1. Germline V gene sequence: CDR1 MNHEY, CDR2 SMNVEV (reference sequence). J was trimmed by 8 bases and V by 5 bases; bases with no gene match: 9. The CDR3 sequence is 14 residues long.